This record looks at one TCR beta chain sequence and its context. The sample belongs to a study of CD8+ T cells in alopecia areata. Sequencing used cDNA as its template, made by extracting RNA and reverse transcribing it. Profiled with immunoSEQ multiplex PCR; TCRdb holds only in-frame clones, not every one. This sample carries roughly 220,000 clones, approximately 72% of them seen once, and the ten largest clones take more than 1%. Treatment defined: oral pan-JAK inhibitor, 5-10 mg twice daily. Per germline, CDR1 LGHNA and CDR2 YSLEER. The CDR3 length is 16 residues. The V gene lost 0 bases and the J gene lost 6 bases, with 15 bases spanning the gap.

Specimen: CD4+ T cells sorted from blood, collected at approximately week 44, from a patient treated with tofacitinib. The chain is built from TRBV4-3 and TRBJ2-4; D might be TRBD1 or TRBD2, each matching 5 bases. The sequence derives from a human donor with alopecia areata. CDR3 nucleotide sequence: TGCGCCAGCAGCCAAGATTATCGCCAGGGACCAAACATTCAGTACTTC. It specifies CASSQDYRQGPNIQYF.